What follows is one T cell receptor (beta chain) and its context. This record comes from a study of preoperative IRX-2 immunotherapy in early breast cancer. Sample treatment: preoperative locoregional IRX-2 cytokine immunotherapy. Germline CDR1 is MGHRA and CDR2 is YSYEKL. Trimming removed 2 bases at V and 6 bases at J, with 7 bases between. This CDR3 is built from 12 residues. Data came from immunoSEQ multiplex PCR; TCRdb stores just in-frame clones and leaves some out. Of 28,000 or so clones in the sample, around 91% were seen once. This clonotype was sampled from a human donor with breast cancer. The sample was acquired from a patient treated with IRX-2 immunotherapy. This chain links TRBV4-1 with TRBJ1-2; D not certain. The CDR3 region has the DNA TGCGCCAGCAGCCAACCGCCCCATGGCTACACCTTC. Its protein is CASSQPPHGYTF.